This T cell receptor beta chain is from a study of OX40 agonist ivuxolimab in advanced cancers. Whole-study context: Patients received the agonistic anti-OX40 (CD134) antibody ivuxolimab. Every patient in dose escalation had hepatocellular carcinoma, melanoma, renal cell or head and neck cancer. Findings of the study overall: Low clonal expansion, among the lowest seen, marked partial responders at 0.1-3.0 mg/kg.

TCRdb's copy holds only in-frame clones and misses some; the assay was immunoSEQ multiplex PCR. The profile shows over 50,000 clones, about 88% of them singletons. V shed 5 bases, J shed 9 bases, and the junction held 15 bases outside the gene matches. The CDR3 is made up of 16 amino acids. Germline V gene data show CDR1 as MNHEY and CDR2 as SMNVEV (reference sequence). Regarding this clone: Its specificity is not known.

Autoimmune disease history or systemic immunosuppression was exclusionary. The rearrangement joins TRBV27 to TRBJ1-3; 8 bases fit TRBD1. This receptor was obtained from an adult with an advanced solid tumor such as melanoma, head and neck, liver or kidney cancer. This material consisted of CD4+ or CD8+ T cells sorted from blood, taken in a trial of the OX40 agonist ivuxolimab. The CDR3 DNA sequence: TGTGCCAGCAGTCCCCAGGGGGCGGCTCGTACCAGCACCATATATTTT. It translates to CASSPQGAARTSTIYF.